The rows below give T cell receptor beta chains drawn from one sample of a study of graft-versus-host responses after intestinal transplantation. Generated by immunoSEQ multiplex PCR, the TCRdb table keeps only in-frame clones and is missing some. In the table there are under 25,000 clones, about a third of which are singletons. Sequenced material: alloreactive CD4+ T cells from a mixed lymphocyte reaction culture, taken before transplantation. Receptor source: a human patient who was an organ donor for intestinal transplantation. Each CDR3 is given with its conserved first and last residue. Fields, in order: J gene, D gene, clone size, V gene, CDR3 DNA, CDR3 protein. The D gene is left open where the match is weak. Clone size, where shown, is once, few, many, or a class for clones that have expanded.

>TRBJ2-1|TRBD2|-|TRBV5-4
TGTGCCAGCACCCGAGGAACTAGCGGGAGCCTGAATGAGCAGTTCTTC
CASTRGTSGSLNEQFF
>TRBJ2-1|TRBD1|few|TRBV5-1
TGCGCCAGCAGCACCGGGACAGGGTGGGATGAGCAGTTCTTC
CASSTGTGWDEQFF
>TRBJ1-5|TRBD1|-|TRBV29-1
TGCAGCGTTGAAAAGACAGGGGGAAACAATCAGCCCCAGCATTTT
CSVEKTGGNNQPQHF
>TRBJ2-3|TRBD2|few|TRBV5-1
TGCGCCAGCAGCTTGGGAGGCGGGAGTTTCCGCACAGATACGCAGTATTTT
CASSLGGGSFRTDTQYF
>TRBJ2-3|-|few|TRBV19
TGTGCCAGTAGTATCCTCGGGGGAGGAAGAACAGATACGCAGTATTTT
CASSILGGGRTDTQYF
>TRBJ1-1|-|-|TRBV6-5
TGTGCCAGCAGTAGACAGATGAACACTGAAGCTTTCTTT
CASSRQMNTEAFF
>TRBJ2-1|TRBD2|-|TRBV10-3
TGTGCCATCAGTGTAGCGGGGGCCTACAATGAGCAGTTCTTC
CAISVAGAYNEQFF
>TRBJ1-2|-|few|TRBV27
TGTGCCAGCAGTTTATACAGCCTGGCGGGGGGCTACACCTTC
CASSLYSLAGGYTF
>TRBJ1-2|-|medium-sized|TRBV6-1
TGTGCCAGCAGTGAAGAGTGGGGAGGATACTATGGCTACACCTTC
CASSEEWGGYYGYTF
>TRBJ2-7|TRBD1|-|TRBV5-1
TGCGCCAGCAGCCCTGACAGGGGTAATTACTACGAGCAGTACTTC
CASSPDRGNYYEQYF
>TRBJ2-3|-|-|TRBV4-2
TGTGCCAGCAGCCAAGAAGGCACAGATACGCAGTATTTT
CASSQEGTDTQYF
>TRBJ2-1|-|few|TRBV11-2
TGTGCCAGCAGCCAGGGTCTATTAAGCTCCTACAATGAGCAGTTCTTC
CASSQGLLSSYNEQFF